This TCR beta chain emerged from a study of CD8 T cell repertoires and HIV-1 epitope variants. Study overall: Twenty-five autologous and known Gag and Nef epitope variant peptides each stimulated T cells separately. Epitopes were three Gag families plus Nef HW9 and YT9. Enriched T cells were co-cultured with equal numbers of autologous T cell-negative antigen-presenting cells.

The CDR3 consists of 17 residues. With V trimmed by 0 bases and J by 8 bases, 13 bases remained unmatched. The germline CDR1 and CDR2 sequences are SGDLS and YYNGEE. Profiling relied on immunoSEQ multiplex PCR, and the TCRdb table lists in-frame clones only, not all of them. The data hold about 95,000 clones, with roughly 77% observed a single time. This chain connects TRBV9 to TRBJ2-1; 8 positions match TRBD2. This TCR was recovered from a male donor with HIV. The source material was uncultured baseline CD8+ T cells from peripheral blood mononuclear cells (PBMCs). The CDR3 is CASSVGVAGRLGDEQFF. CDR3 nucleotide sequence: TGTGCCAGCAGCGTAGGGGTAGCGGGGCGACTCGGGGATGAGCAGTTCTTC.